A single sample gave rise to the 11 T cell receptor beta chains below, sequenced in a study of blood T cells in healthy people across ages (dated by TCRdb to 2015 to 2017). Library creation used 5' RACE. For sequencing, an Illumina HiSeq 2500 was employed. A second PCR of roughly 7 to 11 cycles was performed with a sample-barcoded 5' primer and a J-beta primer mix. TCRdb cleaned the public reads at Q25 with fastp, built clones with MiXCR and kept in-frame beta chains. CDR3 protein sequences are deduplicated, and each keeps its most common genes and DNA. Here the sample has approximately 1.5 million distinct CDR3 sequences; approximately 42% occur a single time. The ten biggest clones cover about 4% of the sample. The sample comprised blood. These receptors were collected from a woman between 18 and 30 years old in good health.

The V call is TRBV28, the J call TRBJ2-1; 12 bases fit TRBD2. V lost 2 bases to trimming and J lost 9 bases; unmatched junction nucleotides: 5. This CDR3 has 15 amino acids. In germline, CDR1 is MDHEN, CDR2 SYDVKM. The CDR3 reads CASSLRLAGAGEQFF. The CDR3 DNA is TGTGCCAGCAGTTTAAGACTAGCGGGAGCCGGTGAGCAGTTCTTC.

The gene calls are TRBV28 and TRBJ2-7; D unresolved. Germline V gene sequence: CDR1 MDHEN, CDR2 SYDVKM. The V gene lost 4 bases and the J gene lost 0 bases, with 13 bases spanning the gap. The CDR3 sequence is 15 residues long. The CDR3: CASSSPTLSSYEQYF. The CDR3 DNA reads TGTGCCAGCAGTTCTCCCACATTAAGCTCCTACGAGCAGTACTTC.

Only a few counts were recorded for this clonotype. The rearrangement joins TRBV20-1 to TRBJ1-2, with D perhaps TRBD1 (6 bases). CDR3 length: 14 residues. CDR1 and CDR2 (germline): DFQATT, SNEGSKA (reference sequence). With 2 bases removed from V and 2 bases from J, the gap between germline ends came to 12 bases. The CDR3 spells CSARNSQGNYGYTF. CDR3 DNA: TGCAGTGCTAGAAATTCCCAGGGGAACTATGGCTACACCTTC.

At least ten counts were recorded for this clonotype. This chain joins TRBV21-1 and TRBJ2-7; TRBD1 is the table's D call, not checked against the DNA. TRBV21-1 is designated a pseudogene. The CDR3 is 17 amino acids. In DNA form, the CDR3 reads TGTGCCAGCAGCAAAGTCAGGCCGGGACATTACTCCTACGAGCAGTACTTC. Encoded protein: CASSKVRPGHYSYEQYF.

On this clonotype itself: The germline gene is not matched at one end of the junction; a read error may be the cause. V is TRBV14 and J is TRBJ1-6; tentatively, D is TRBD1 (6 bases). This CDR3 contains 14 residues. Germline assignment: CDR1 SGHDN and CDR2 FVKESK. The CDR3 coding sequence is TGTGCCAGCAGACTGAGGGCAGGGGACTCACCCCCCCACTTT. Its protein is CASRLRAGDSPPHF.

Only a few counts were recorded for this clonotype. This chain connects TRBV5-6 to TRBJ2-2, with TRBD2 matching 7 bases. Germline V gene sequence: CDR1 SGHDT, CDR2 YYEEEE. The CDR3 spans 15 residues. Trimming at V came to 4 bases and at J to 10 bases, leaving 13 bases not matched to a gene. The CDR3 here is CASSRIRDYLEELFF. CDR3 nucleotide sequence: TGTGCCAGCAGCCGAATCCGGGACTATCTGGAGGAGCTGTTTTTT. The entire variable domain, with the rest obtained from reference TRBV5-6 and TRBJ2-2, is as follows: DAGVTQSPTHLIKTRGQQVTLRCSPKSGHDTVSWYQQALGQGPQFIFQYYEEEERQRGNFPDRFSGHQFPNYSSELNVNALLLGDSALYLCASSRIRDYLEELFFGEGSRLTVL.

The chain couples TRBV10-3 to TRBJ1-1, with a tentative D call TRBD1 (6 bases). Germline-derived CDR1 and CDR2 are ENHRY and SYGVKD. The V and J ends lost 3 bases and 6 bases respectively, with 20 bases between them. The CDR3 spans 16 residues. The CDR3 DNA reads as TGTGCCATCAGTGAATTGGTCGGCAGGGGTAGATCTGAAGCTTTCTTT. Its protein product is CAISELVGRGRSEAFF.

This clonotype was seen a few times. V is TRBV6-2 or TRBV6-3 and J is TRBJ2-7; 11 bases match TRBD1. CDR3 length: 16 amino acids. The V and J ends lost 6 bases and 6 bases, in that order; junction bases with no gene match: 13. Germline V CDR1 and CDR2: MNHEY, SVGEGT. The CDR3 spells CASSPPTGTGGFEQYF. The CDR3 DNA reads as TGTGCCAGCAGCCCACCTACCGGGACAGGGGGTTTCGAGCAGTACTTC.

This chain's CDR3 is CASSLLVSGPQHF. For the CDR3, the DNA is TGTGCCAGCAGTTTATTGGTCTCCGGGCCCCAGCATTTT. The chain recombines TRBV27 with TRBJ1-5, with D unresolved. Germline CDR1 and CDR2: MNHEY and SMNVEV (reference sequence). The CDR3 is 13 residues long. V was trimmed by 1 base and J by 9 bases, leaving 10 bases between them.

The chain employs TRBV7-2 and TRBJ2-2; the match to TRBD2 covers 8 bases. The CDR3 consists of 18 residues. The V and J ends lost 2 bases and 0 bases, in that order; junction bases with no gene match: 8. Germline CDR1 reads SGHTA; CDR2 reads FQGNSA. CDR3 nucleotide sequence: TGTGCCAGCAGCTTACGGCCAGCGGGGGTACCGAACACCGGGGAGCTGTTTTTT. As protein: CASSLRPAGVPNTGELFF.

Only a few counts were recorded for this clonotype. The V gene is TRBV20-1, the J gene TRBJ1-2; D is undetermined. The CDR3 has 12 amino acids. Germline CDR1 reads DFQATT; CDR2 reads SNEGSKA (reference sequence). V was trimmed by 3 bases and J by 8 bases, leaving 13 bases between them. The CDR3 protein is CSASPSGPGYTF. CDR3 nucleotide sequence: TGCAGTGCTAGCCCCTCCGGGCCCGGCTACACCTTC.